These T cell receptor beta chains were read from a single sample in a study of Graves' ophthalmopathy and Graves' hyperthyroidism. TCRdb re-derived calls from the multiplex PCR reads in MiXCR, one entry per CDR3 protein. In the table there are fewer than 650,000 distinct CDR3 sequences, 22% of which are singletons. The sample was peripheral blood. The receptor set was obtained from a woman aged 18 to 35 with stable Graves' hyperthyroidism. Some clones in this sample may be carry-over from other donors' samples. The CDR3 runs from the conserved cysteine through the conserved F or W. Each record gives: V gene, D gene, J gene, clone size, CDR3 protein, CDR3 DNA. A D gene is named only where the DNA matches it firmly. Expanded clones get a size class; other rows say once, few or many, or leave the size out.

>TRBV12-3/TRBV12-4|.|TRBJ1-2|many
CASREFSGYGYTF
TGTGCCAGCAGAGAATTCAGCGGCTATGGCTACACCTTC
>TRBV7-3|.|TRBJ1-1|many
CASSFLGGNTEAFF
TGTGCCAGCAGCTTCCTTGGGGGAAACACTGAAGCTTTCTTT
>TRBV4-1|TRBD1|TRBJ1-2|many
CASSQDGTDYGYTF
TGCGCCAGCAGCCAAGATGGGACAGACTATGGCTACACCTTC
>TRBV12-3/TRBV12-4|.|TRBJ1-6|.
CASSSGHPAPPLHF
TGTGCCAGCAGTTCGGGCCATCCCGCTCCACCCCTCCACTTT
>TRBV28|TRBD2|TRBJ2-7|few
CASSPLPGLAGGNEQYF
TGTGCCAGCAGTCCGCTCCCAGGACTAGCGGGAGGTAACGAGCAGTACTTC
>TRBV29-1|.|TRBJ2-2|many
CSVKYTGELFF
TGCAGCGTAAAGTATACCGGGGAGCTGTTTTTT
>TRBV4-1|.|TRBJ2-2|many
CASSQRAGNTGELFF
TGCGCCAGCAGCCAACGAGCGGGGAACACCGGGGAGCTGTTTTTT
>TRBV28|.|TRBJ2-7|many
CASSSPADEQYF
TGTGCCAGCAGTTCCCCGGCCGACGAGCAGTACTTC
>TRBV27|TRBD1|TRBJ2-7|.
CASSLGGQGEQYF
TGTGCCAGCAGTTTAGGGGGACAGGGAGAGCAGTACTTC
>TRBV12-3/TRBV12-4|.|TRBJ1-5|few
CASSLSGPGAGGNQPQHF
TGTGCCAGCAGTTTATCGGGACCCGGGGCCGGAGGCAATCAGCCCCAGCATTTT
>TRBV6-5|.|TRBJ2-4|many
CASSSLKGQSKNIQYF
TGTGCCAGCAGTTCCCTGAAGGGGCAGAGCAAAAACATTCAGTACTTC
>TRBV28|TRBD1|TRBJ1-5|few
CASLQGAVQPQHF
TGTGCCAGCCTACAGGGGGCCGTTCAGCCCCAGCATTTT
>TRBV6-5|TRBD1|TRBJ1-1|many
CASSYSAGQGIGTEAFF
TGTGCCAGCAGTTACTCCGCGGGACAGGGGATCGGCACTGAAGCTTTCTTT
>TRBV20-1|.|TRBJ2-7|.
CSARDLEVNFYEQYF
TGCAGTGCTAGAGATCTCGAGGTAAACTTCTACGAGCAGTACTTC
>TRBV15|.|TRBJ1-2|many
CATSRDIGALGAHLGYTF
TGTGCCACCAGCAGAGATATTGGGGCCTTGGGGGCCCATTTGGGCTACACCTTC
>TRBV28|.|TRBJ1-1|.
CASSLIQTDTEAFF
TGTGCCAGCAGTTTAATACAGACAGACACTGAAGCTTTCTTT
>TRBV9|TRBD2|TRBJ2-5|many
CASSVGLAGGTGRETQYF
TGTGCCAGCAGCGTAGGACTAGCGGGGGGTACGGGGCGAGAGACCCAGTACTTC
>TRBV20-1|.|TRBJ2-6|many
CSASLDRTGANVLTF
TGCAGTGCTAGCCTGGACAGAACTGGGGCCAACGTCCTGACTTTC
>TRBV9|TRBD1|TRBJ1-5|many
CASSAGGGQPNQPQHF
TGTGCCAGCAGCGCGGGAGGGGGACAGCCCAATCAGCCCCAGCATTTT
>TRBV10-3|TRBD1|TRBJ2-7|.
CAISELQGSAYEQYF
TGTGCCATCAGTGAACTACAGGGGTCAGCCTACGAGCAGTACTTC
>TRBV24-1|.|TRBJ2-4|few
CATSDGGQQYF
TGTGCCACCAGTGATGGAGGACAGCAGTACTTC
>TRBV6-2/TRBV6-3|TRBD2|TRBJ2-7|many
CASSYGGTSFEQYF
TGTGCCAGCAGTTACGGCGGGACTAGCTTCGAGCAGTACTTC
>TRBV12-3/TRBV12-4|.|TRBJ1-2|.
CASTRPGLDYGYTF
TGTGCCAGCACCCGGCCCGGCCTCGACTATGGCTACACCTTC
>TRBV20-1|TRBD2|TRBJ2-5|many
CSARDTTSGGETQYF
TGCAGTGCTAGAGATACGACTAGCGGGGGAGAGACCCAGTACTTC
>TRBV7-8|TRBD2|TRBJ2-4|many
CASSLGPGLAGGINIQYF
TGTGCCAGCAGCTTAGGACCCGGACTAGCGGGAGGGATAAACATTCAGTACTTC
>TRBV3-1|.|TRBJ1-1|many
CASSRDGHQGTEAFF
TGTGCCAGCAGCCGAGATGGGCACCAAGGCACTGAAGCTTTCTTT
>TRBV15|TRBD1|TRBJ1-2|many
CATSRGQSYYGYTF
TGTGCCACCAGCAGGGGACAGAGCTACTATGGCTACACCTTC
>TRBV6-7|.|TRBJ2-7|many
CASGLTESSYEQYF
TGTGCCAGCGGCCTCACAGAAAGCTCCTACGAGCAGTACTTC
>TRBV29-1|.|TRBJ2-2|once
CSISSWSRELFF
TGCAGCATTAGTTCTTGGTCCAGGGAGCTGTTTTTT
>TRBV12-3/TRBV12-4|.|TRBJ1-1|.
CASGTGRHTEAFF
TGTGCCAGCGGAACAGGCCGGCACACTGAAGCTTTCTTT
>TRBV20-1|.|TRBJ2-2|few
CSAGGGSGTGELFF
TGCAGTGCTGGAGGGGGCAGCGGCACCGGGGAGCTGTTTTTT
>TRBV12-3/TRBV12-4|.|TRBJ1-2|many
CASRPGDGGYTF
TGTGCCAGCAGACCAGGGGACGGCGGCTACACCTTC
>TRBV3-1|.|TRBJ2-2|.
CASSQAGLAIGELFF
TGTGCCAGCAGCCAAGCGGGGTTAGCCATCGGGGAGCTGTTTTTT
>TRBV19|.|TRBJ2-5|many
CASSIDPMGGQETQYF
TGTGCCAGTAGTATAGACCCAATGGGCGGTCAAGAGACCCAGTACTTC
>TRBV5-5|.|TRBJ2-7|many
CAGSSGPTAYEQYF
TGTGCCGGCAGCTCAGGGCCCACCGCCTACGAGCAGTACTTC
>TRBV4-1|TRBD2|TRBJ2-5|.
CASSQERAGVETQYF
TGCGCCAGCAGCCAAGAACGGGCGGGGGTTGAGACCCAGTACTTC
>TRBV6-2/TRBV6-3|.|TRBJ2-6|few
CASSQDTTGANVLTF
TGTGCCAGCAGCCAGGACACGACCGGGGCCAACGTCCTGACTTTC
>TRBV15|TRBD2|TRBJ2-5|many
CATSAGGGQTETQYF
TGTGCCACCAGCGCGGGGGGGGGGCAAACGGAGACCCAGTACTTC
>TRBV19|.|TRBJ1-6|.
CASSPTFDSPLHF
TGTGCCAGTAGTCCCACCTTTGATTCACCCCTCCACTTT
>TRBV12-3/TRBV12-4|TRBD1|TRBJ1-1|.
CASKGQGGVPEAFF
TGTGCCAGCAAGGGACAGGGAGGGGTTCCTGAAGCTTTCTTT